This TCR beta chain was sequenced in a study of spatial heterogeneity in lung cancer. Study information: Sequencing consistently turned up more beta-chain sequences than alpha-chain sequences.

Time point defined: sample taken at primary tumor resection. Frozen PBMC, nontumor lung or tumor provided whole RNA, which was sequenced unsorted. Each TCR cDNA molecule bore a unique molecular identifier. TCRdb redid the calling of the 5' RACE reads with MiXCR, one entry per CDR3 protein. The table includes over 75,000 distinct CDR3 sequences, under 25% detected once. This receptor was taken from a male donor with early-stage non-small cell lung cancer. The sample consisted of PBMCs, taken at surgery.

The CDR3 coding sequence is TGTGCCAGCAGTCAACAGGGGGAATTGGCCAAAAACATTCAGTACTTC. Amino acid sequence: CASSQQGELAKNIQYF. The V gene is TRBV12-3 or TRBV12-4, the J gene TRBJ2-4; 8 bases are shared with TRBD1. Trimming removed 5 bases from V and 1 base from J; junction bases left unmatched: 7. The CDR3 contains 16 residues.